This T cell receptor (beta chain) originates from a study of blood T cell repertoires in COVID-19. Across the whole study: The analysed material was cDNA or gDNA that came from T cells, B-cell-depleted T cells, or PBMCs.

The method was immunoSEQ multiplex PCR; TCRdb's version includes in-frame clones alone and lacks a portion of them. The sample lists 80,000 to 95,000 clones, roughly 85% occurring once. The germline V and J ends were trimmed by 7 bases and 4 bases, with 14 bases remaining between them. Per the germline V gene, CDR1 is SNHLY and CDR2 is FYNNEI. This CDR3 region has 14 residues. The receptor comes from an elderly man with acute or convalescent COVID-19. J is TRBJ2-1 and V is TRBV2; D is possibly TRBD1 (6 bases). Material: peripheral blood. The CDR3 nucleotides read TGTGCCAGCACCCGAAGAGGGGGATACAATGAGCAGTTCTTC. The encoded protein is CASTRRGGYNEQFF.